These T cell receptor beta chains were read from a single sample in a study of blood T cell repertoires in COVID-19. Clones were read by immunoSEQ multiplex PCR, and TCRdb kept only the in-frame ones, dropping some. The sample has about 180,000 clones; roughly three quarters are singletons. Sequencing used PBMCs or T cells enriched from blood (not recorded which). Receptors were obtained from a man aged 55-75 years who had been exposed to COVID-19. Both conserved end residues are part of each CDR3. A D gene is named only where the DNA matches it firmly. Some rows have no size entry. The others give once, few or many, or a class for an expanded clone.

V gene	clone size	J gene	D gene	CDR3 protein	CDR3 DNA
TRBV3-1/TRBV3-2	.	TRBJ2-1	.	CASSGARRGEQFF	TGTGCCAGCAGCGGAGCGAGGCGGGGTGAGCAGTTCTTC
TRBV19	few	TRBJ1-2	TRBD1	CASSSDRGQNGYTF	TGTGCCAGTAGTTCCGACAGGGGGCAGAATGGCTACACCTTC
TRBV11-2	.	TRBJ1-2	.	CASSATGAGGYTF	TGTGCCAGCAGCGCGACCGGGGCGGGGGGCTACACCTTC
TRBV7-8	.	TRBJ2-7	TRBD1	CASSTGQREQYF	TGTGCCAGCAGCACGGGACAGCGAGAGCAGTACTTC
TRBV13	.	TRBJ2-7	.	CASSLGGHYEQYF	TGTGCCAGCAGCTTAGGGGGGCACTACGAGCAGTACTTC
TRBV19	.	TRBJ1-6	.	CASSIVPGSSYNSPLHF	TGTGCCAGTAGTATAGTCCCGGGGAGCTCCTATAATTCACCCCTCCACTTT
TRBV6-5	.	TRBJ2-1	TRBD2	CASSYGSGTSYNEQFF	TGTGCCAGCAGTTACGGGAGCGGGACCTCCTACAATGAGCAGTTCTTC
TRBV30	few	TRBJ2-2	TRBD2	CAWSRGGSNTGELFF	TGTGCCTGGAGCCGGGGGGGATCGAACACCGGGGAGCTGTTTTTT
TRBV29-1	.	TRBJ2-1	TRBD1	CSVPGIRTGAHEQFF	TGCAGCGTCCCTGGGATAAGGACAGGGGCCCACGAGCAGTTCTTC
TRBV7-3	.	TRBJ2-2	TRBD1	CASSATGQVGELFF	TGTGCCAGCAGCGCGACAGGGCAGGTCGGGGAGCTGTTTTTT
TRBV7-3	.	TRBJ1-1	TRBD1	CASSRTGGAGVFEAFF	TGTGCCAGCAGCAGAACAGGGGGCGCGGGAGTTTTTGAAGCTTTCTTT
TRBV5-8	.	TRBJ1-2	TRBD1	CASSLPGQGAGGYTF	TGTGCCAGCAGCTTACCGGGACAGGGGGCTGGTGGCTACACCTTC
TRBV7-6	few	TRBJ2-2	.	CASSLSQGTGELFF	TGTGCCAGCAGCTTATCACAGGGTACCGGGGAGCTGTTTTTT
TRBV7-8	.	TRBJ2-3	TRBD2	CASSLFPSGVSGGTDTQYF	TGTGCCAGCAGCTTATTTCCTAGCGGTGTCTCAGGTGGCACAGATACGCAGTATTTT
TRBV5-5	.	TRBJ1-1	.	CASSSDSPTEAFF	TGTGCCAGCAGCAGCGACAGCCCCACTGAAGCTTTCTTT
TRBV15	once	TRBJ2-7	.	CATSRGGYRERLEQYF	TGTGCCACCAGCAGAGGAGGTTACAGGGAGCGCCTCGAGCAGTACTTC
TRBV5-5	few	TRBJ2-1	TRBD2	CASRGLAGSNEQFF	TGTGCCAGCCGGGGGCTAGCGGGATCGAATGAGCAGTTCTTC
TRBV5-4	.	TRBJ2-7	TRBD2	CASSPGGASGLYEQYF	TGTGCCAGCAGCCCTGGAGGGGCTAGCGGCCTCTACGAGCAGTACTTC
TRBV5-1	once	TRBJ2-7	.	CASSNRAHEQYF	TGCGCCAGCAGCAACAGGGCACACGAGCAGTACTTC
TRBV5-1	.	TRBJ2-5	.	CASSPQQDSETQYF	TGCGCCAGCAGCCCCCAACAGGATTCCGAGACCCAGTACTTC
TRBV6-2/TRBV6-3	.	TRBJ2-3	.	CASSLADTQYF	TGTGCCAGCAGCCTAGCAGATACGCAGTATTTT
TRBV7-9	.	TRBJ2-2	TRBD1	CASSPGQGAGANTGELFF	TGTGCCAGCAGCCCGGGACAGGGGGCTGGGGCGAACACCGGGGAGCTGTTTTTT
TRBV3-1/TRBV3-2	.	TRBJ1-1	.	CASSPLRGIGAFF	TGTGCCAGCAGCCCCCTTAGGGGGATCGGAGCTTTCTTT
TRBV19	.	TRBJ2-1	.	CASTPGSSYNEQFF	TGTGCCAGTACCCCGGGGAGCTCCTACAATGAGCAGTTCTTC
TRBV19	.	TRBJ2-6	.	CASTDSRPSGANVLTF	TGTGCCAGTACAGACTCCCGCCCGTCTGGGGCCAACGTCCTGACTTTC
TRBV15	once	TRBJ2-5	.	CATGGWTGYQETQYF	TGTGCCACCGGAGGATGGACCGGGTACCAAGAGACCCAGTACTTC
TRBV5-4	.	TRBJ2-7	TRBD2	CASSYPGLAGGSSYEQYF	TGTGCCAGCAGCTATCCGGGACTAGCGGGAGGGAGCTCCTACGAGCAGTACTTC
TRBV21-1	.	TRBJ1-1	.	CASSARTGQKRNTEAFF	TGTGCCAGCAGCGCGCGGACAGGACAGAAAAGGAACACTGAAGCTTTCTTT
TRBV30	few	TRBJ2-3	TRBD2	CAWSQTSGTWTDTQYF	TGTGCCTGGAGCCAGACTAGCGGGACCTGGACAGATACGCAGTATTTT
TRBV11-2	.	TRBJ2-7	.	CASSLGAGAREQYF	TGTGCCAGCAGCTTAGGGGCAGGGGCTCGCGAGCAGTACTTC
TRBV27	.	TRBJ1-4	.	CASSLTGLFEKLFF	TGTGCCAGCAGTTTAACAGGGCTTTTTGAAAAACTGTTTTTT
TRBV9	.	TRBJ2-1	TRBD2	CASSASGRSHNEQFF	TGTGCCAGCAGCGCTAGCGGGAGGAGTCACAATGAGCAGTTCTTC
TRBV30	once	TRBJ1-5	TRBD1	CAWSAGQGNQPQHF	TGTGCCTGGAGTGCGGGACAGGGTAATCAGCCCCAGCATTTT
TRBV7-3	.	TRBJ2-1	TRBD2	CASSPTSGSFDEQFF	TGTGCCAGCAGCCCAACGAGCGGGAGCTTCGATGAGCAGTTCTTC
TRBV12-3/TRBV12-4	.	TRBJ2-5	.	CACCSGGQETQYF	TGTGCCTGCTGTTCCGGGGGCCAAGAGACCCAGTACTTC
TRBV24-1	.	TRBJ1-2	TRBD1	CATTGQGGYTF	TGTGCCACCACCGGACAGGGGGGCTACACCTTC
TRBV10-3	.	TRBJ1-1	TRBD1	CAISMTGDTEAFF	TGTGCCATCAGTATGACAGGGGATACTGAAGCTTTCTTT
TRBV7-9	.	TRBJ2-7	TRBD2	CASSRRAGTSAGEQYF	TGTGCCAGCAGCCGACGGGCCGGGACTAGCGCGGGCGAGCAGTACTTC
TRBV10-3	.	TRBJ2-3	TRBD2	CAISDPYSGRSDTQYF	TGTGCCATCAGCGATCCGTACAGCGGGAGATCAGATACGCAGTATTTT
TRBV2	.	TRBJ1-3	TRBD1	CASSVGQGLSGNTIYF	TGTGCCAGCAGTGTGGGACAGGGGCTCTCTGGAAACACCATATATTTT
TRBV5-1	.	TRBJ1-6	.	CASSLLTDRNSPLHF	TGCGCCAGCAGCTTGCTGACGGACAGAAATTCACCCCTCCACTTT
TRBV3-1/TRBV3-2	.	TRBJ2-6	TRBD1	CASSFGQGQSGANVLTF	TGTGCCAGCAGCTTTGGACAGGGGCAATCTGGGGCCAACGTCCTGACTTTC
TRBV30	.	TRBJ1-4	.	CAWSVLDNEKLFF	TGTGCCTGGAGTGTACTTGATAATGAAAAACTGTTTTTT
TRBV6-1	.	TRBJ2-7	.	CASSARGQPGLSYEQYF	TGTGCCAGCAGTGCACGAGGACAGCCGGGGCTCTCCTACGAGCAGTACTTC
TRBV5-8	.	TRBJ2-5	.	CASSRRTQETQYF	TGTGCCAGCAGCCGCAGAACCCAAGAGACCCAGTACTTC
TRBV5-4	.	TRBJ2-7	TRBD2	CASSLVGSGSYEQYF	TGTGCCAGCAGCTTGGTTGGTAGCGGGAGCTACGAGCAGTACTTC
TRBV27	.	TRBJ1-5	TRBD1	CASSLRWAGGPPYSNQPQHF	TGTGCCAGCAGTTTACGGTGGGCAGGGGGTCCTCCATATAGCAATCAGCCCCAGCATTTT
TRBV7-2	.	TRBJ1-5	.	CASSWRGNSNQPQHF	TGTGCCAGCAGCTGGCGAGGGAATAGCAATCAGCCCCAGCATTTT
TRBV11-2	.	TRBJ2-3	.	CASSSEGRGTDTQYF	TGTGCCAGCAGCTCCGAGGGCCGGGGCACAGATACGCAGTATTTT
TRBV27	once	TRBJ2-7	.	CASSSPTGFPYEQYF	TGTGCCAGCAGTTCCCCCACAGGGTTCCCCTACGAGCAGTACTTC
TRBV18	.	TRBJ2-5	.	CASSPLDITKETQYF	TGTGCCAGCTCACCCCTCGACATAACAAAAGAGACCCAGTACTTC
TRBV28	.	TRBJ2-3	.	CASTNRAVPTDTQYF	TGTGCCAGCACTAACAGGGCGGTACCCACAGATACGCAGTATTTT
TRBV11-3	.	TRBJ2-7	TRBD2	CASSPRLAGPTYEQYF	TGTGCCAGCAGCCCCCGACTAGCGGGACCTACCTACGAGCAGTACTTC
TRBV5-6	.	TRBJ2-5	TRBD1	CASSPMRDSDVETQYF	TGTGCCAGCAGCCCCATGAGGGACAGTGACGTAGAGACCCAGTACTTC
TRBV11-2	.	TRBJ2-7	TRBD2	CASSFPDGGGSTYEQYF	TGTGCCAGCAGCTTCCCCGACGGGGGGGGCAGCACCTACGAGCAGTACTTC
TRBV28	.	TRBJ2-7	TRBD2	CASAGTNSYEQYF	TGTGCCAGCGCCGGGACTAACTCCTACGAGCAGTACTTC
TRBV5-1	many	TRBJ2-7	TRBD2	CASSSLYRTSGSTYEQYF	TGCGCCAGCAGCTCGCTGTACCGGACTAGCGGGAGCACCTACGAGCAGTACTTC
TRBV7-2	.	TRBJ2-7	.	CASSLLDTSTYEQYF	TGTGCCAGCAGCTTACTGGACACCTCGACCTACGAGCAGTACTTC
TRBV7-9	.	TRBJ1-6	TRBD1	CASSPPGQLNSPLHF	TGTGCCAGCAGCCCTCCGGGACAGCTAAATTCACCCCTCCACTTT